This TCR beta chain appears in the sequencing data of a study of Graves' ophthalmopathy and Graves' hyperthyroidism. General study points: In blood, most expanded thyroid clonotypes above 0.001 frequency were also detected.

As for this clonotype: Its antigen is not known.

Germline loops: CDR1 SGHRS, CDR2 YFSETQ. Unmatched junction bases numbered 8, after V lost 5 bases and J lost 3 bases. The length of the CDR3 is 14 residues. PBMCs were isolated from a roughly 10 ml sample of fresh peripheral blood. TCR beta CDR3 regions were amplified from RNA transcripts. Second-round multiplex PCR came after first-round RT-PCR with HTBI primers. TCRdb redid the calling of the multiplex PCR reads with MiXCR, one entry per CDR3 protein. The data contain more than 550,000 distinct CDR3 sequences, roughly 41% of them singletons. The TCR comes from an adult man with Graves' ophthalmopathy. The gene calls are TRBV5-1 and TRBJ2-7; 7 bases map to TRBD1. The sequenced sample was peripheral blood. In nucleotides, the CDR3 is TGCGCCAGCAGGGGGGCAGGGGGTAGCTACGAGCAGTACTTC. Translation gives CASRGAGGSYEQYF.